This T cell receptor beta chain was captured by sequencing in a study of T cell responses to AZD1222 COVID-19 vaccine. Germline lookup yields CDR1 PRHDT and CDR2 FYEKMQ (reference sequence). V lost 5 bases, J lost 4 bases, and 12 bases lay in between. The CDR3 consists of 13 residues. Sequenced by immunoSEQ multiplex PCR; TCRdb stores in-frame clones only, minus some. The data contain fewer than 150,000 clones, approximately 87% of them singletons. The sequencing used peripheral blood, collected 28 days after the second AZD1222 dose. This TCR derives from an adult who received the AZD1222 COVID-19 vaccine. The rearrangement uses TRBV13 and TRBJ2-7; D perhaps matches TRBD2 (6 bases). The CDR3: CASSDTRGYEQYF. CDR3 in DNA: TGTGCCAGCAGCGATACACGGGGGTACGAGCAGTACTTC.